The clone carrying this T cell receptor beta chain was recorded many times. Its target is unknown. Germline V gene lookup returns CDR1 SGDLS and CDR2 YYNGEE. The CDR3 sequence is 14 residues long. V was clipped by 8 bases and J by 4 bases, with 13 bases between them. The sample comes from a study of molecular identifiers for immune sequencing clone quantification. Whole-study findings and limits: In cases of identical TCR molecules sharing a barcode, highly expanded clone sizes could be underestimated.

Listed TCR primers and previously described methods were used for bulk TCR libraries. MiXCR, applied by TCRdb to the PCR reads, yields one record per CDR3 protein. This table holds just under 650,000 distinct CDR3 sequences, just under 20% found once. Material: naive CD8+ T cells from blood, with Jurkat cell RNA spiked in. Described subset: FACS-sorted CD8+CD4-CCR7+CD45RA+ naive T cells. This sequence originates from a human donor in good health. Some libraries in this study had Jurkat cell RNA spiked in. This chain connects TRBV9 to TRBJ2-6, with D possibly TRBD1 on 5 matching bases. CDR3 amino acids: CASYAGSGANVLTF. In DNA form, the CDR3 reads TGTGCCAGTTACGCAGGGTCCGGGGCCAACGTCCTGACTTTC.